What follows are 9 T cell receptor beta chains derived from one specimen sequenced in a study of beta chain features in type 1 diabetes. The whole isolated RNA underwent reverse transcription, so sequencing captured expressed TCRB transcripts. Only in-frame clones appear in the TCRdb table, and some are missing; sequencing was by immunoSEQ multiplex PCR. The sample lists 970,000 or so clones, about 17% seen once, with around 0.02% in the top ten. Sequencing was done on a sample of naive CD4+ T cells from blood. The origin of the receptors is a woman younger than 30 in good health.

The chain couples TRBV28 to TRBJ2-5, with D tentatively TRBD1 (6 bases). The V end lost 4 bases, the J end lost 1 base, and 13 bases lay between the germline ends. Germline V gene sequence: CDR1 MDHEN, CDR2 SYDVKM. This CDR3 is built from 15 residues. CDR3 sequence reads: CASSSAGTPQETQYF. For the CDR3, the DNA is TGTGCCAGCAGTTCCGCCGGGACACCCCAAGAGACCCAGTACTTC.

The V and J genes are TRBV4-3 and TRBJ2-1, with 10 bases that match TRBD2. The CDR3 has 16 residues. Germline trimming cut 1 base from V and 10 bases from J; bases unmatched to any gene: 10. The germline V gene has CDR1 LGHNA and CDR2 YSLEER. The CDR3: CASSQVPASGSREQFF. In nucleotides, the CDR3 is TGCGCCAGCAGCCAAGTTCCGGCTAGCGGGAGCCGGGAGCAGTTCTTC.

The V gene is TRBV7-2, the J gene TRBJ1-1; TRBD1 might be the D (6 bases). This CDR3 comprises 15 residues. Trimming left V 5 bases short and J 2 bases short, with 15 bases between. From germline, CDR1 is SGHTA and CDR2 FQGNSA. CDR3 protein: CASSRTVGGNTEAFF. CDR3 coding DNA: TGTGCCAGCAGCCGGACAGTTGGGGGTAACACTGAAGCTTTCTTT.

The table lists this clone with a few counts. This chain connects TRBV28 to TRBJ1-2; maybe TRBD1 (5 bases). Germline assignment: CDR1 MDHEN and CDR2 SYDVKM. This CDR3 has 11 residues. V was clipped by 3 bases and J by 8 bases, with 7 bases between them. CDR3 protein: CASSFGAGYTF. CDR3 coding DNA: TGTGCCAGCAGTTTTGGGGCGGGCTACACCTTC.

The rearrangement joins TRBV5-4 to TRBJ2-1; D is possibly TRBD1 or TRBD2 (5 bases each). V was shortened by 7 bases and J by 6 bases, with 17 bases between the two germline ends. The CDR3 loop spans 14 amino acids. Germline values: CDR1 SGHNT, CDR2 YYREEE (reference sequence). The CDR3 is CASPSTGTGNEQFF. CDR3 DNA: TGTGCCAGCCCCTCCACCGGGACGGGCAATGAGCAGTTCTTC.

This rearrangement joins TRBV4-2 to TRBJ2-1; 7 bases are a match to TRBD2. CDR3 length: 17 amino acids. The J segment lost 5 bases and the V segment lost 1 base, leaving 11 bases of the junction unmatched. The germline V gene encodes CDR1 LGHNA and CDR2 YNFKEQ. CDR3 protein: CASSQVGLVGFNNEQFF. CDR3 coding DNA: TGTGCCAGCAGCCAAGTCGGACTAGTAGGCTTTAACAATGAGCAGTTCTTC.

This clone was detected only a few times. The rearrangement joins TRBV27 to TRBJ2-7; D might be TRBD1 (5 bases). The CDR3 runs to 14 residues. The germline CDR1 and CDR2 sequences are MNHEY and SMNVEV (reference sequence). Trimming removed 3 bases at V and 0 bases at J, with 9 bases between. The chain's CDR3 is CASSFFQGSYEQYF. CDR3 sequence (DNA): TGTGCCAGCAGTTTTTTTCAGGGCTCCTACGAGCAGTACTTC.

The chain joins TRBV27 to TRBJ1-1; D remains unclear. This CDR3 has 16 amino acids. CDR1 MNHEY and CDR2 SMNVEV come from the germline V gene (reference sequence). V shed 0 bases and J shed 11 bases, with 22 bases lying between them. Here the CDR3 DNA reads TGTGCCAGCAGTTTATCGTCCGCCGTGAGGGAAGGTTCGGCTTTCTTT. Protein sequence: CASSLSSAVREGSAFF.

The rearrangement links TRBV18 to TRBJ2-5; D remains unclear. The CDR3 length is 14 residues. The germline V gene has CDR1 KGHSH and CDR2 LQKENI. V was clipped by 0 bases and J by 1 base, with 6 bases between them. The CDR3 bases are TGTGCCAGCTCACCACCGGCCACCCAAGAGACCCAGTACTTC. Encoded protein: CASSPPATQETQYF.